This TCR beta chain is drawn from a study of blood T cell repertoires in COVID-19. Background on the study: T cells, B-cell-depleted T cells, or PBMCs supplied cDNA or gDNA.

Authors' methods: Estimated nucleated cell counts came from reference gene primer amplification. Profiled with immunoSEQ multiplex PCR; TCRdb holds only in-frame clones, not every one. V and J calls and clone size are as listed in that table; D and trimming were resolved from the DNA. The table lists about 300,000 clones, over 85% of them singletons. This clone was counted only a few times. The germline V gene encodes CDR1 DFQATT and CDR2 SNEGSKA (reference sequence). V lost 0 bases and J lost 7, with 6 bases in between. The CDR3 totals 11 residues. The sample was peripheral blood. The clonotype was recovered from a young woman with COVID-19, enrolled during active disease. This rearrangement joins TRBV20-1 to TRBJ1-1; no firm D call. The CDR3 nucleotides read TGCAGTGCTAGAGATGCAGGTGAAGCTTTCTTT. The encoded protein is CSARDAGEAFF.